This T cell receptor (beta chain) was captured in a study of T cells in Graves' hyperthyroidism and ophthalmopathy. Amplification of TCR beta CDR3 regions was performed using RNA transcripts as template. HTBI primers were used for first-round RT-PCR of the TCR CDR3. TCRdb passed the multiplex PCR reads through MiXCR, listing each CDR3 protein once. The repertoire has under 350,000 distinct CDR3 sequences, roughly an eighth of them found once; the top ten carry 34%. After removal of 9 bases from V and 8 bases from J, the junction contained 7 bases not matched to a gene. This CDR3 region has 12 residues. The germline V gene has CDR1 LNHDA and CDR2 SQIVND (reference sequence). Exclusion followed for patients with uncontrolled infection, other autoimmune disease, pregnancy or lactation. Diagnosing involved the use of clinical symptoms, serum thyroxine and TRAb, thyroid ultrasound and orbital computed tomography. Fresh peripheral blood, 8 to 10 ml, was the source of the PBMCs.

Material for sequencing was blood. The chain carries TRBV19 and TRBJ1-2; 9 bases are shared with TRBD1. The source is a woman aged 40 to 55 with Graves' ophthalmopathy. The CDR3 spells CASTGTGFGYTF. The DNA for the CDR3 is TGTGCCAGCACCGGGACAGGGTTCGGCTACACCTTC.